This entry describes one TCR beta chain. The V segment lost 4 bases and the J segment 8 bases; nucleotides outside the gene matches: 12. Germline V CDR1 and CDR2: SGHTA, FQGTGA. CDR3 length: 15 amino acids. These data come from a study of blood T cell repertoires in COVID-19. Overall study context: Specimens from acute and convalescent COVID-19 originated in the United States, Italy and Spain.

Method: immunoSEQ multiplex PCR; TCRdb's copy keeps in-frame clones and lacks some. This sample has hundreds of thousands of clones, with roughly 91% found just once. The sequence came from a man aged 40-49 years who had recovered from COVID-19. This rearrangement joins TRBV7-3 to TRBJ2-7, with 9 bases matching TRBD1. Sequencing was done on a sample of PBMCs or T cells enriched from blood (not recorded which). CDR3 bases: TGTGCCAGCAGCTCATCGGACAGGGGCGCCTTTAAGCAGTACTTC. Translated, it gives CASSSSDRGAFKQYF.